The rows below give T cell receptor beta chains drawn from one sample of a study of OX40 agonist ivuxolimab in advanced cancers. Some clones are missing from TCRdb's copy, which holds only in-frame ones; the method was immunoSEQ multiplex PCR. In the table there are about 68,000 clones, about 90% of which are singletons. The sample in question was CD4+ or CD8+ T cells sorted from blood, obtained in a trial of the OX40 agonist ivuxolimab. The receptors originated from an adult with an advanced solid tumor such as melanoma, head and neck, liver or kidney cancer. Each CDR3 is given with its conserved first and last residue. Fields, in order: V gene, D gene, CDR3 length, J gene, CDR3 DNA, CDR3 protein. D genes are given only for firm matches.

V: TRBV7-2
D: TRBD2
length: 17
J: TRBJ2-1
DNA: TGTGCCAGCAGCGCCCGGGTAGCGGGAGAAAGGGGCAATGAGCAGTTCTTC
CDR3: CASSARVAGERGNEQFF

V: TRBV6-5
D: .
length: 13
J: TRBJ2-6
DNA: TGTGCCAGCAGAGCCCCTGGGGCCAACGTCCTGACTTTC
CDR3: CASRAPGANVLTF

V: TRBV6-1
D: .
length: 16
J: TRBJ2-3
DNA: TGTGCCAGCAGTGAATATAGGGCCGTCTTCACAGATACGCAGTATTTT
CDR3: CASSEYRAVFTDTQYF

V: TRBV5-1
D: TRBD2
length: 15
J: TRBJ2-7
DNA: TGCGCCAGCAGCCCCATGGGGGGGAGTGGCCACGAGCAGTACTTC
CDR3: CASSPMGGSGHEQYF

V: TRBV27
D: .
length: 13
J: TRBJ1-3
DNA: TGTGCCAGCAGCCCTGTCTCTGGAAACACCATATATTTT
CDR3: CASSPVSGNTIYF

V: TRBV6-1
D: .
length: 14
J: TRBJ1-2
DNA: TGTGCCAGCAGCGAAATCGGACAGAACTATGGCTACACCTTC
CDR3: CASSEIGQNYGYTF

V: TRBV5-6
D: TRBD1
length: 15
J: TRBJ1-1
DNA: TGTGCCAGCAGCTTGGACAGGGGGCGGGGCACTGAAGCTTTCTTT
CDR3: CASSLDRGRGTEAFF

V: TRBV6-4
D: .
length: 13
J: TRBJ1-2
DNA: TGTGCCAGCAGTGAGGAGGGACCGACTCCTTACACCTTC
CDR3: CASSEEGPTPYTF

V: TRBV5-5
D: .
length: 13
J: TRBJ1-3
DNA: TGTGCCAGCAGCCCCGTAGGTAAAAACACCATATATTTT
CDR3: CASSPVGKNTIYF

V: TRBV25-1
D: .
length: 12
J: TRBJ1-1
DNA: TGTGCCAGCAGTGACATTAGGACAGAAGCTTTCTTT
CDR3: CASSDIRTEAFF